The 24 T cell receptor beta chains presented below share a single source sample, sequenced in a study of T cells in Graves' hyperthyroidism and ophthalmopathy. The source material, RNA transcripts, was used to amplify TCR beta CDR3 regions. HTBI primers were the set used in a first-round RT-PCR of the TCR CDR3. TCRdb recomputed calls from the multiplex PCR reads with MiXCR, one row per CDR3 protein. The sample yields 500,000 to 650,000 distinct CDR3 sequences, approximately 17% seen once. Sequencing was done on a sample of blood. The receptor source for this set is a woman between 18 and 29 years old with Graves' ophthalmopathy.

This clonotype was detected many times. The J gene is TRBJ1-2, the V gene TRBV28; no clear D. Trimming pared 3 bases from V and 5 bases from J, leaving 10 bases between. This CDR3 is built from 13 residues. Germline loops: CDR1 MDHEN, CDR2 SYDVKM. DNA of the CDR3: TGTGCCAGCAGTTTGCCGCCTTCGTATGGCTACACCTTC. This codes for CASSLPPSYGYTF.

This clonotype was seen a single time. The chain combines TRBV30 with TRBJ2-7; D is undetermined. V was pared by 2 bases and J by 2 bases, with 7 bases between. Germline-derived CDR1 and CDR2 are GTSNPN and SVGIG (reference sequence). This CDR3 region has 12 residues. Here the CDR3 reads CAWSPHAYEQYF. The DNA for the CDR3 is TGTGCCTGGAGTCCGCACGCCTACGAGCAGTACTTC.

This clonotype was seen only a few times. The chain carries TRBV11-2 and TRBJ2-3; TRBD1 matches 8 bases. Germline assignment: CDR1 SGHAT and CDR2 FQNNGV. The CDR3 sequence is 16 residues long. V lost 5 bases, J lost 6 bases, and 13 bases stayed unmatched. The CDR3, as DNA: TGTGCCAGCAGCCCCTTGACAGGGGTAGGGTGGGATACGCAGTATTTT. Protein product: CASSPLTGVGWDTQYF.

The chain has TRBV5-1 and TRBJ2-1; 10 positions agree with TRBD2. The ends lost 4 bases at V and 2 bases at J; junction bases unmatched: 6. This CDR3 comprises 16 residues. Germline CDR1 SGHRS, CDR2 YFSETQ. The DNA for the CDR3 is TGCGCCAGCAGCGGGGGGACTAGCGAGACCTACAATGAGCAGTTCTTC. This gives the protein CASSGGTSETYNEQFF.

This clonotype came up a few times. The CDR3 loop is CASSYPESSYEQYF. As DNA, the CDR3 is TGTGCCAGCAGTTATCCCGAGAGCTCCTACGAGCAGTACTTC. The chain links TRBV6-1 to TRBJ2-7; no definite D call. V lost 5 bases and J lost 0, with 11 bases in between. Germline V gene sequence: CDR1 MNHNS, CDR2 SASEGT. CDR3 length: 14 residues.

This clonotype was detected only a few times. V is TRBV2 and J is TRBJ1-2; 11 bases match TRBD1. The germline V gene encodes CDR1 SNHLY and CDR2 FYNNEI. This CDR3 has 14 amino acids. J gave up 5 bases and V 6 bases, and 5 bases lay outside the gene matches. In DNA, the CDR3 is TGTGCCAGCAGGGACAGGGGGCCGGAGTATGGCTACACCTTC. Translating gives CASRDRGPEYGYTF.

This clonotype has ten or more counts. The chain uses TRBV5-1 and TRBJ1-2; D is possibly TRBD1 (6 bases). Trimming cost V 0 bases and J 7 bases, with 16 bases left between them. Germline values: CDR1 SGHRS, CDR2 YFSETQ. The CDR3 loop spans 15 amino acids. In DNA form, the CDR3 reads TGCGCCAGCAGCTTGGAAGGGGGAGAGGGCCCTGGCTACACCTTC. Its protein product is CASSLEGGEGPGYTF.

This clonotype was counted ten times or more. As DNA, the CDR3 is TGCAGCGTCCTGGGCGGGAGGGGCGCAGATACGCAGTATTTT. The encoded protein is CSVLGGRGADTQYF. The J gene is TRBJ2-3, the V gene TRBV29-1; 9 bases align to TRBD2. Germline CDR1 SQVTM, CDR2 ANQGSEA. This CDR3 is built from 14 residues. The V segment lost 6 bases and the J segment 4 bases; nucleotides outside the gene matches: 8.

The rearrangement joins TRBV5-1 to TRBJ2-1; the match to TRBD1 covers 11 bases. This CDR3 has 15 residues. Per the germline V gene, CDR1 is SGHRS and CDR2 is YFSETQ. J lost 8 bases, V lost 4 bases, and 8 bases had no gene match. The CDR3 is CASSGGQGARDEQFF. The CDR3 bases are TGCGCCAGCAGCGGTGGACAGGGGGCTCGGGATGAGCAGTTCTTC. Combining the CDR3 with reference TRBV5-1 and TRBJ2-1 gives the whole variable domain KAGVTQTPRYLIKTRGQQVTLSCSPISGHRSVSWYQQTPGQGLQFLFEYFSETQRNKGNFPGRFSGRQFSNSRSEMNVSTLELGDSALYLCASSGGQGARDEQFFGPGTRLTVL.

The CDR3 region is CASSYDQRVGEQFF. The CDR3 bases are TGTGCCAGCAGTTATGATCAGCGGGTGGGGGAGCAGTTCTTC. The chain recombines TRBV6-2 or TRBV6-3 with TRBJ2-1; D might be TRBD2 (6 bases). The germline V gene encodes CDR1 MNHEY and CDR2 SVGEGT. The CDR3 is 14 residues long. The ends were cut back, 3 bases at V and 10 bases at J, with 16 bases in the middle.

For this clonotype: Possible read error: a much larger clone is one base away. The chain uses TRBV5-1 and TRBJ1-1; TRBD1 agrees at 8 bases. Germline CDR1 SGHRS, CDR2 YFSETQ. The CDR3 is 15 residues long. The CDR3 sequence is CAGSLAGGQGTEAFF. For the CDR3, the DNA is TGCGCCGGCAGCTTGGCCGGCGGACAGGGCACTGAAGCTTTCTTT.

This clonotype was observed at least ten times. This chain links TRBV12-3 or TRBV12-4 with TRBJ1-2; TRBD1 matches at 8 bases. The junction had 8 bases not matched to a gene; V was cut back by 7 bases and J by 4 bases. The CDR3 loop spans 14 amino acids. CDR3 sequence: CASTWTGLGYGYTF. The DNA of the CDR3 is TGTGCCAGCACCTGGACAGGGTTGGGCTATGGCTACACCTTC.

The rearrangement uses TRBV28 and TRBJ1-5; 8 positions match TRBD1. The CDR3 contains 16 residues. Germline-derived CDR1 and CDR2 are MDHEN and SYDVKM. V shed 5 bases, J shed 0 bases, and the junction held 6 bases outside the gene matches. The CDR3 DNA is TGTGCCAGCAGTCCAGACAGGGGATATAGCAATCAGCCCCAGCATTTT. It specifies CASSPDRGYSNQPQHF.

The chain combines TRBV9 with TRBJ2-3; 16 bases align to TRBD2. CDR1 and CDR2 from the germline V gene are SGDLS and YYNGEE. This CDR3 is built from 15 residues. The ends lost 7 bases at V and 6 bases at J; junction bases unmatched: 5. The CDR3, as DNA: TGTGCCAGCGCCCAGGGACTAGCGGGGGGGGATACGCAGTATTTT. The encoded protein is CASAQGLAGGDTQYF.

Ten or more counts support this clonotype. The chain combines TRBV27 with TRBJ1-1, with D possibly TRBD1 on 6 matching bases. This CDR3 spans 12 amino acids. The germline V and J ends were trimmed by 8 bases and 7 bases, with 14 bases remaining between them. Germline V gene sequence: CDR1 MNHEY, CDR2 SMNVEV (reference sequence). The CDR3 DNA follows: TGTGCCAGCCCTAGGGGGTCCTTTGAAGCTTTCTTT. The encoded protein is CASPRGSFEAFF.

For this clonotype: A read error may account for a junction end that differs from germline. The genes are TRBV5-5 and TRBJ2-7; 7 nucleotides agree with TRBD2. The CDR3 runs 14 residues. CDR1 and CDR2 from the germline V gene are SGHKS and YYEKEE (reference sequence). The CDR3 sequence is CASSLGREGYEQYF. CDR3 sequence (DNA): TGCGCCAGCAGCTTGGGCAGGGAGGGCTACGAGCAGTACTTC.

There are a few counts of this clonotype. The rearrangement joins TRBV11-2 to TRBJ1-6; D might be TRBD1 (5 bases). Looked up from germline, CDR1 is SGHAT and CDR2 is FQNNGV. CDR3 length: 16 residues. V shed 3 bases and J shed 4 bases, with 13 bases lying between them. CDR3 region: CASSFRTGLYNSPLHF. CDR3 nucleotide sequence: TGTGCCAGCAGCTTCCGAACGGGACTGTATAATTCACCCCTCCACTTT. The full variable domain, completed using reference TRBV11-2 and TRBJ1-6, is EAGVAQSPRYKIIEKRQSVAFWCNPISGHATLYWYQQILGQGPKLLIQFQNNGVVDDSQLPKDRFSAERLKGVDSTLKIQPAKLEDSAVYLCASSFRTGLYNSPLHFGNGTRLTVT.

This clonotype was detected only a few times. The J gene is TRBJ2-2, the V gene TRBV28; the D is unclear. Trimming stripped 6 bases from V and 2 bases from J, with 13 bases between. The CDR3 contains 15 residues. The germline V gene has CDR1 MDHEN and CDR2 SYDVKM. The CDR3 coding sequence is TGTGCCAGCAGGCCTATTGACGGAAACACCGGGGAGCTGTTTTTT. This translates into CASRPIDGNTGELFF.

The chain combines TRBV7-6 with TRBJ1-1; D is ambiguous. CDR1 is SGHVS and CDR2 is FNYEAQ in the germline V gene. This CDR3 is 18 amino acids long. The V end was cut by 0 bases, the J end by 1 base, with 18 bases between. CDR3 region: CASSLAQAAWDTNTEAFF. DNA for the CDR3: TGTGCCAGCAGCTTAGCGCAGGCGGCCTGGGATACGAACACTGAAGCTTTCTTT.

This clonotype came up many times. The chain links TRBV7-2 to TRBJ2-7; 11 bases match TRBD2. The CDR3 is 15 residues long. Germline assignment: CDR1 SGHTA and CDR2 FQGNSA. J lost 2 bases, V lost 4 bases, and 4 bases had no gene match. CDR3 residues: CASSYSGGETYEQYF. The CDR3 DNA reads TGTGCCAGCAGCTATAGCGGGGGGGAAACCTACGAGCAGTACTTC.

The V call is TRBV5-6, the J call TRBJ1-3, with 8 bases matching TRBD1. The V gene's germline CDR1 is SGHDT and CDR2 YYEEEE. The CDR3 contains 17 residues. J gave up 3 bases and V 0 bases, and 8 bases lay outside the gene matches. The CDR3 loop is CASSLDPGQGIGNTIYF. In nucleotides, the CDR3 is TGTGCCAGCAGCTTGGATCCCGGACAGGGCATTGGAAACACCATATATTTT.

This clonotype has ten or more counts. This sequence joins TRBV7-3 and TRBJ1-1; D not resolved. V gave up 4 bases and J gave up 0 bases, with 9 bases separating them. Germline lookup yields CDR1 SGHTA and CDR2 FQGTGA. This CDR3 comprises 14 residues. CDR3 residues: CASSSGRLNTEAFF. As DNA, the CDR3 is TGTGCCAGCAGCTCCGGACGGCTGAACACTGAAGCTTTCTTT.

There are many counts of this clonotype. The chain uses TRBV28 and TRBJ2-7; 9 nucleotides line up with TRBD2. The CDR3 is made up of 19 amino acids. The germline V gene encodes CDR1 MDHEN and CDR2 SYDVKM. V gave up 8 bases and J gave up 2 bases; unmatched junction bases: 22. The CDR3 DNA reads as TGTGCCAGCCGCTTTCTGGGTGATTGGCGGGAGGGCCTGACCTACGAGCAGTACTTC. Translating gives CASRFLGDWREGLTYEQYF.

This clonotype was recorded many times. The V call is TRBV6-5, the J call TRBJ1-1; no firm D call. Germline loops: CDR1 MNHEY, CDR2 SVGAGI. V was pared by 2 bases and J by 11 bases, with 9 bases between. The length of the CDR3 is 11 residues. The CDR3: CASSYQEWAFF. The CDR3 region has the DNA TGTGCCAGCAGTTACCAAGAGTGGGCTTTCTTT.